The entry below describes one T cell receptor beta chain. The study recruited people aged 18 to 89 years across more than 20 US areas. Authors' methods: Reference gene primers were amplified, and this amplification served to estimate nucleated cell counts. Here immunoSEQ multiplex PCR was the method, and the copy in TCRdb shows in-frame clones only, minus some. Clone size and V and J calls were adopted from that table, with D and trimming inferred from the DNA. The sample has some 270,000 clones; 80% to 85% are singletons. This entry comes from a study of blood T cell repertoires in COVID-19. Study context: Material from acute and convalescent COVID-19 was sourced from the United States, Italy and Spain. PBMCs, B-cell-depleted T cells, or T cells were the source of the cDNA or gDNA that made up the material.

V gave up 3 bases and J gave up 6 bases, with 10 bases separating them. The CDR3 length is 13 residues. Germline V CDR1 and CDR2: SGDLS, YYNGEE. The receptor comes from a man aged 50 or older who had recovered from COVID-19. The rearrangement links TRBV9 to TRBJ1-5, with TRBD1 as a possible D gene (6 bases). Sequencing was performed on PBMCs or T cells enriched from blood (not recorded which). This CDR3 reads CASSEGDGQPQHF. CDR3 nucleotide sequence: TGTGCCAGCAGCGAGGGGGACGGTCAGCCCCAGCATTTT.